The 17 T cell receptor beta chains in this list originate from one sample, sequenced in a study of molecular identifiers for immune sequencing clone quantification. In TCRdb, the PCR reads were re-called with MiXCR into one record per CDR3 protein. The sample yields fewer than 350,000 distinct CDR3 sequences, around a fifth seen once. Sequencing was carried out using naive CD8+ T cells from blood, with Jurkat cell RNA spiked in. Subset indicated: FACS-sorted CD8+CD4-CCR7+CD45RA+ naive T cells. The receptors were gathered from a human donor in good health. Some libraries in this study had Jurkat cell RNA spiked in.

This clonotype was detected many times. This chain uses TRBV5-1 with TRBJ1-5; maybe TRBD1 (6 bases). The germline V gene encodes CDR1 SGHRS and CDR2 YFSETQ. V was pared by 0 bases and J by 5 bases, with 9 bases between. The CDR3 runs 14 residues. As DNA, the CDR3 is TGCGCCAGCAGCTTGGAGGCAGGGGATCAGCCCCAGCATTTT. This translates into CASSLEAGDQPQHF.

This clonotype was counted ten times or more. The V gene is TRBV7-9, the J gene TRBJ1-4; D call uncertain. The CDR3 sequence is 12 residues long. Between the trimmed V and J ends, which lost 3 bases and 5 bases, there was a span of 4 bases. Germline CDR1 reads SEHNR; CDR2 reads FQNEAQ (reference sequence). CDR3 nucleotide sequence: TGTGCCAGCAGCTTTTCCAATGAAAAACTGTTTTTT. Its protein is CASSFSNEKLFF. Drawing the rest from reference TRBV7-9 and TRBJ1-4, the complete variable domain is DTGVSQNPRHKITKRGQNVTFRCDPISEHNRLYWYRQTLGQGPEFLTYFQNEAQLEKSRLLSDRFSAERPKGSFSTLEIQRTEQGDSAMYLCASSFSNEKLFFGSGTQLSVL.

This clonotype has ten or more counts. V and J are TRBV29-1 and TRBJ1-1; D gene unclear. CDR1 is SQVTM and CDR2 is ANQGSEA in the germline V gene. Trimming removed 3 bases from V and 4 bases from J, with 6 bases in between. This CDR3 region has 11 residues. The CDR3 is CSVEVFTEAFF. DNA for the CDR3: TGCAGCGTTGAGGTGTTCACTGAAGCTTTCTTT. The complete variable domain, with remaining parts taken from reference TRBV29-1 and TRBJ1-1, reads SAVISQKPSRDICQRGTSLTIQCQVDSQVTMMFWYRQQPGQSLTLIATANQGSEATYESGFVIDKFPISRPNLTFSTLTVSNMSPEDSSIYLCSVEVFTEAFFGQGTRLTVV.

The chain uses TRBV11-2 and TRBJ2-2; a possible D gene is TRBD1 (6 bases). Germline-derived CDR1 and CDR2 are SGHAT and FQNNGV. The V and J ends lost 5 bases and 2 bases respectively, with 12 bases between them. This CDR3 is 15 amino acids long. CDR3 in DNA: TGTGCCAGCAGCGAAGGACAGATAAACACCGGGGAGCTGTTTTTT. It encodes CASSEGQINTGELFF.

This clonotype was seen at least ten times. V usage is TRBV20-1 and J usage is TRBJ1-1, with TRBD1 as a possible D gene (6 bases). Deletions cut 6 bases from V and 3 bases from J, with 17 bases between. Germline lookup yields CDR1 DFQATT and CDR2 SNEGSKA (reference sequence). The CDR3 extends over 14 amino acids. The CDR3 is CSAPGRGQYTEAFF. The CDR3 coding sequence is TGCAGTGCCCCCGGGCGGGGGCAGTACACTGAAGCTTTCTTT.

This clonotype has a count of ten or more. The V and J genes are TRBV6-5 and TRBJ1-2; perhaps TRBD1 as D (5 bases). CDR1 and CDR2 (germline): MNHEY, SVGAGI. The CDR3 covers 14 residues. The ends were cut back, 2 bases at V and 6 bases at J, with 13 bases in the middle. CDR3 bases: TGTGCCAGCAGTTACGGGGAACAGGAGGATGGCTACACCTTC. This gives the protein CASSYGEQEDGYTF.

This clonotype was observed many times. The chain employs TRBV7-2 and TRBJ2-1; a weak D match, TRBD1 (6 bases). CDR3 length equals 16 residues. Trimming removed 4 bases from V and 6 bases from J, with 19 bases in between. The V gene's germline CDR1 is SGHTA and CDR2 FQGNSA. The CDR3 is CASSSPGQMVGNEQFF. In nucleotides, the CDR3 is TGTGCCAGCAGCTCGCCGGGACAAATGGTCGGCAATGAGCAGTTCTTC.

As for this clonotype: At one of its ends the junction is not consistent with the germline gene, which may arise from a read error. This chain links TRBV4-3 with TRBJ2-2, with TRBD1 matching 8 bases. This CDR3 has 15 residues. The germline CDR1 and CDR2 sequences are LGHNA and YSLEER. CDR3 DNA sequence: TGCGCCAGCAGCCCGGACAGGGTGAACATCGGGGAGCTGTTTTTT. It codes for CASSPDRVNIGELFF.

Notes on this clonotype: Given a much more abundant clone one base away, this may be a read error. The rearrangement links TRBV4-1 to TRBJ2-7; 11 positions agree with TRBD2. The junction had 6 bases not matched to a gene; V was cut back by 8 bases and J by 0 bases. The length of the CDR3 is 15 residues. CDR1 is MGHRA, CDR2 YSYEKL, per germline. The DNA of the CDR3 is TGCGCCAGCGGCCGACTAGCGGGGAGCTCCTACGAGCAGTACTTC. Protein sequence: CASGRLAGSSYEQYF.

A single count supports this clonotype. One base away lies a much larger clone, so this may be a sequencing read error. The V call is TRBV15, the J call TRBJ2-4, with D perhaps TRBD2 (5 bases). CDR1 and CDR2 (germline): LNHNV, YYDKDF (reference sequence). This CDR3 is built from 18 residues. The CDR3 here is CATNRDSYGETDKNIQYF. CDR3 sequence (DNA): TGTGCCACCAACAGAGATAGCTATGGGGAGACGGACAAAAACATTCAGTACTTC.

This clonotype was seen at least ten times. This sequence joins TRBV12-3 or TRBV12-4 and TRBJ1-4; possibly TRBD1 for D (6 bases). V was pared by 10 bases and J by 5 bases, with 17 bases between. CDR3 size: 14 residues. The CDR3 spells CATKSPTGNEKLFF. In nucleotides, the CDR3 is TGTGCCACCAAGAGCCCAACAGGGAATGAAAAACTGTTTTTT.

Concerning this clonotype itself: This could be a read error, since a much larger clone is one nucleotide away. The chain recombines TRBV2 with TRBJ1-4, with D perhaps TRBD1 (5 bases). Looked up from germline, CDR1 is SNHLY and CDR2 is FYNNEI. This CDR3 has 13 amino acids. CDR3 sequence (DNA): TGTGCCGGCAGGAAGGGGACGGATGAAAAACTGTTTTTT. Translation: CAGRKGTDEKLFF.

Worth noting for this clonotype: A junction end diverges from the germline sequence, so it may reflect a read error. The chain combines TRBV5-6 with TRBJ2-3; perhaps TRBD2 as D (5 bases). The germline gives CDR1 SGHDT, CDR2 YYEEEE. This CDR3 is 17 amino acids long. CDR3: CAGSLEAIGIRTDTQYF. CDR3 sequence (DNA): TGTGCCGGCAGCTTGGAGGCCATCGGAATTCGCACAGATACGCAGTATTTT.

Turning to this clonotype: A read error may be the cause here, since a much bigger clone is one base away. The chain has TRBV7-2 and TRBJ2-5; no reliable D call. V was shortened by 5 bases and J by 2 bases, with 12 bases between the two germline ends. The germline CDR1 and CDR2 sequences are SGHTA and FQGNSA. The CDR3 consists of 14 residues. In DNA, the CDR3 is TGTGCCAGCAGCCTTATAGAGAGACAAGAGACCCAGTACTTC. It translates to CASSLIERQETQYF. Full variable domain (missing parts from reference TRBV7-2 and TRBJ2-5): GAGVSQSPSNKVTEKGKDVELRCDPISGHTALYWYRQSLGQGLEFLIYFQGNSAPDKSGLPSDRFSAERTGGSVSTLTIQRTQQEDSAVYLCASSLIERQETQYFGPGTRLLVL.

In this sample, this clonotype turned up many times. The chain couples TRBV6-2 or TRBV6-3 to TRBJ1-1; D gene uncertain. This CDR3 contains 16 residues. Germline V CDR1 and CDR2: MNHEY, SVGEGT. Trimming removed 0 bases at V and 0 bases at J, with 11 bases between. In nucleotides, the CDR3 is TGTGCCAGCAGTTACTCGAGGGCAGACCTGAACACTGAAGCTTTCTTT. Amino acid sequence: CASSYSRADLNTEAFF.

This clonotype came up many times. The chain joins TRBV7-2 to TRBJ1-5, with 8 bases identical to TRBD1. The CDR3 covers 17 residues. The germline V gene encodes CDR1 SGHTA and CDR2 FQGNSA. Trimming removed 5 bases from V and 0 bases from J; junction bases left unmatched: 9. This chain's CDR3 is CASSLWDRTNSNQPQHF. CDR3 sequence (DNA): TGTGCCAGCAGCCTATGGGACAGGACGAATAGCAATCAGCCCCAGCATTTT.

This clonotype was counted many times. The V gene is TRBV28, the J gene TRBJ2-5; tentatively, D is TRBD2 (5 bases). Trimming took 6 bases from V and 2 from J, leaving 13 bases between them. The CDR3 spans 14 residues. Germline V gives CDR1 MDHEN, CDR2 SYDVKM. This CDR3 is CASSDRLRQETQYF. The DNA for the CDR3 is TGTGCCAGCAGCGATAGACTAAGACAAGAGACCCAGTACTTC.